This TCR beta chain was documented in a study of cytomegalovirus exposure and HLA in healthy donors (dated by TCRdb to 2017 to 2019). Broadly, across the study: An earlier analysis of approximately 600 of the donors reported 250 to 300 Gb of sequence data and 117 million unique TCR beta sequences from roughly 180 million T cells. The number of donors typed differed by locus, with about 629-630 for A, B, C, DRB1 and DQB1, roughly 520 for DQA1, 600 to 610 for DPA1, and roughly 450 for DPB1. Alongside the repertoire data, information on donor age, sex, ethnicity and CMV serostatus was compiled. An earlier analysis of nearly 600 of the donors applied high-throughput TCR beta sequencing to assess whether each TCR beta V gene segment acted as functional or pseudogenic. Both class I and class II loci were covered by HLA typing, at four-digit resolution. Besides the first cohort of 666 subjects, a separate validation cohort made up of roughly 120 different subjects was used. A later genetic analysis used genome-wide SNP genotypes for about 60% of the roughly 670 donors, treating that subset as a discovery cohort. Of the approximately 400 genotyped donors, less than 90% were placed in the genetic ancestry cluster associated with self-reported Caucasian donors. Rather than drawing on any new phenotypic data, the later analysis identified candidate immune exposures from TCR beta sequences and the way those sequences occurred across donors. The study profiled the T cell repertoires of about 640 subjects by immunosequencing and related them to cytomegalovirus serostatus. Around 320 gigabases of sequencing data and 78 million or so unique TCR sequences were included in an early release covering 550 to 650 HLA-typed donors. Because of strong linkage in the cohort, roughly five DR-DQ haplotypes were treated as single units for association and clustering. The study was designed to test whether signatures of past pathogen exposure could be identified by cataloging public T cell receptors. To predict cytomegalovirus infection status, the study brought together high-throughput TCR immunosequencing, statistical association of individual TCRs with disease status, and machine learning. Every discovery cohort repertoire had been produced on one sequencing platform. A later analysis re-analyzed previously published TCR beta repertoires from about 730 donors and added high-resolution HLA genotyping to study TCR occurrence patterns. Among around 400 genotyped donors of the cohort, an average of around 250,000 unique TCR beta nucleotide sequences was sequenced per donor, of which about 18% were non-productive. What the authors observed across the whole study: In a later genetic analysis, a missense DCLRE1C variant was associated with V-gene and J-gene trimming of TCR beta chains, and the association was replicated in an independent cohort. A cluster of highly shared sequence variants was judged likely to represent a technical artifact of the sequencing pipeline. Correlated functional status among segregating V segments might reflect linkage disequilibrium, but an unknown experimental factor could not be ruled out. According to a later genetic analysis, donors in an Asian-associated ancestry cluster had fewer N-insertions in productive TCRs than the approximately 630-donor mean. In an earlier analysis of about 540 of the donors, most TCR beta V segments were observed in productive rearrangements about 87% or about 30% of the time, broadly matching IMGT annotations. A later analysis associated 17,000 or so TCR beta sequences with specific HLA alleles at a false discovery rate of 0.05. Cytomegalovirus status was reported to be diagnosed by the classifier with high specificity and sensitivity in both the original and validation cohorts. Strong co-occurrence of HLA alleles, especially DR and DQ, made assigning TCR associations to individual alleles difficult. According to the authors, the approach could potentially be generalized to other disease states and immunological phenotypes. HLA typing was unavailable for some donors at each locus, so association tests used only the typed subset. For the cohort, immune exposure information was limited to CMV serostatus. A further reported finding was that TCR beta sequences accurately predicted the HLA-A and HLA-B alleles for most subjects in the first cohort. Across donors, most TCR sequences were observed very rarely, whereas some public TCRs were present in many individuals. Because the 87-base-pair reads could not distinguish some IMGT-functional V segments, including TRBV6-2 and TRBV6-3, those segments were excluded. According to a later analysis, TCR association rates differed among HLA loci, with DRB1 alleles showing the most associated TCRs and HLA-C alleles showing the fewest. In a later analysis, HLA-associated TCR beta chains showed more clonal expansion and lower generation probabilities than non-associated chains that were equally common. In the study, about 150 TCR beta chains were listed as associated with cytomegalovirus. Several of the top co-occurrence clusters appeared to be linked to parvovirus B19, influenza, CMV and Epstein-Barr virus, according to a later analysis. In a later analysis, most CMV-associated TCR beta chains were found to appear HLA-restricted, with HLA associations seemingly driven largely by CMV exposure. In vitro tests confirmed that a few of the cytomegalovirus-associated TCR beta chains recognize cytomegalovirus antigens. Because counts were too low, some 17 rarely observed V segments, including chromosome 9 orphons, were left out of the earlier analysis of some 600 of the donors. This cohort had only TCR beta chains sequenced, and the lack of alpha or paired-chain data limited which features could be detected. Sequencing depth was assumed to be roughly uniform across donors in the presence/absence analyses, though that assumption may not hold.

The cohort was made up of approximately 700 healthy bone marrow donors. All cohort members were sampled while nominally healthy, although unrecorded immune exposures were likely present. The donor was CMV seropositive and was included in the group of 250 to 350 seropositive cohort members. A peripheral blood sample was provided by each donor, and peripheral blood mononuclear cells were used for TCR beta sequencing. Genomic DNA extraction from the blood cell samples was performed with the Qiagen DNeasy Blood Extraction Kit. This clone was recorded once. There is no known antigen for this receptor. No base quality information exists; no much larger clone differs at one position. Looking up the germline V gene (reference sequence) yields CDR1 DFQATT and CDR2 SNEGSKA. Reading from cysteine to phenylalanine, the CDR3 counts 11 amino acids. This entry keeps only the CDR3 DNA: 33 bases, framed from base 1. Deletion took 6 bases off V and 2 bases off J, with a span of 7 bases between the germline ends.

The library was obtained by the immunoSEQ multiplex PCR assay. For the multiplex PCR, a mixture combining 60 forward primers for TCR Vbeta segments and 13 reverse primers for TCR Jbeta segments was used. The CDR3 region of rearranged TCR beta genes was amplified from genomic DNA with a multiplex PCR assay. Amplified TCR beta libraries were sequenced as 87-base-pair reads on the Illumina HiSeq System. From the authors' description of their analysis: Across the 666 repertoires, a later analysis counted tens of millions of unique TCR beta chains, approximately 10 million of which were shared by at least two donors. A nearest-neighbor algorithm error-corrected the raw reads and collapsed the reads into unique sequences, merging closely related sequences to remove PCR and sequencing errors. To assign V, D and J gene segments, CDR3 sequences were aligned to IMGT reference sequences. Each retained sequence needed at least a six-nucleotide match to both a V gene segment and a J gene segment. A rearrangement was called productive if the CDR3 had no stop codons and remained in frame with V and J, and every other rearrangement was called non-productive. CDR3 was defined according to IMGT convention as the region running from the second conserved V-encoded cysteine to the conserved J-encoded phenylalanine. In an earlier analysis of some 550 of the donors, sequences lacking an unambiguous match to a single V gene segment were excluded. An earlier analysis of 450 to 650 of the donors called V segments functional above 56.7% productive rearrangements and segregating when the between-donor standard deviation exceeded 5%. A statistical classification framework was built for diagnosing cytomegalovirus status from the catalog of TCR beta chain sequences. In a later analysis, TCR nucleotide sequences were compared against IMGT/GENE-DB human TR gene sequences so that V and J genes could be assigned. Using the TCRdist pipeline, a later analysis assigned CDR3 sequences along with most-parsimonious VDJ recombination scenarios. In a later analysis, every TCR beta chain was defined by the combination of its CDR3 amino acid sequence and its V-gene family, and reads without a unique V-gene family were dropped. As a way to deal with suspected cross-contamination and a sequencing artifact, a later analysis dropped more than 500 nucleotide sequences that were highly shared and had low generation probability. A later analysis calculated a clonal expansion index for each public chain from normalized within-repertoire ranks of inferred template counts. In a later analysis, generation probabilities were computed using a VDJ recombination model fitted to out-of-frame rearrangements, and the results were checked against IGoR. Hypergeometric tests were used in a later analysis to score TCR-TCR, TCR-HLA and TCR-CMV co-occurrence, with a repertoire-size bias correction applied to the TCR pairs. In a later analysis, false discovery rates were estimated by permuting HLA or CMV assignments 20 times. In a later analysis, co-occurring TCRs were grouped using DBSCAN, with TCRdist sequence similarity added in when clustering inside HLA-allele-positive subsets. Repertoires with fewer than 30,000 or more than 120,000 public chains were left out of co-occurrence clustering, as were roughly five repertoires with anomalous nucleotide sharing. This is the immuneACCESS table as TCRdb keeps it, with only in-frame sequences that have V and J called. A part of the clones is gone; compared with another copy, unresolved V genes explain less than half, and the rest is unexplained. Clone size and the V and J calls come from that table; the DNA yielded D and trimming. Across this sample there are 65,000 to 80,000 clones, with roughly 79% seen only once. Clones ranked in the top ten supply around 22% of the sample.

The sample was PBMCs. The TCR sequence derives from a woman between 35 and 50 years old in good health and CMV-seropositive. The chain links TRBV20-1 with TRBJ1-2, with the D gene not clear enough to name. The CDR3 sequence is CSAGGNYGYTF. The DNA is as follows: TGCAGTGCAGGAGGCAACTATGGCTACACCTTC.